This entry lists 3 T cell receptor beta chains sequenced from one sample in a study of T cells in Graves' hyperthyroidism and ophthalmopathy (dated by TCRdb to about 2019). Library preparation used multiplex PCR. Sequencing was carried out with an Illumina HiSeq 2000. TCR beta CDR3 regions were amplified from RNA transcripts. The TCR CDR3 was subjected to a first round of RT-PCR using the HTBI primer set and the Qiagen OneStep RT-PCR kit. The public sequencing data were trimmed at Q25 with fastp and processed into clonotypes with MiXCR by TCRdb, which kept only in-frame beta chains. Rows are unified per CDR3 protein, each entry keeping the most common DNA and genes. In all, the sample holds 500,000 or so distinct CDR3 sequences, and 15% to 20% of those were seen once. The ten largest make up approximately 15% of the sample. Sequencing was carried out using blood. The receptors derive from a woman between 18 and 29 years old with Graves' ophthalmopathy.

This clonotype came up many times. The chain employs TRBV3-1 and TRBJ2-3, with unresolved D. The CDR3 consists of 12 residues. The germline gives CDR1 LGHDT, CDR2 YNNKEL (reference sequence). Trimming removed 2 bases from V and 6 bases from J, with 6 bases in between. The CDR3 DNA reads TGTGCCAGCAGCCAATTTTTTGATACGCAGTATTTT. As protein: CASSQFFDTQYF.

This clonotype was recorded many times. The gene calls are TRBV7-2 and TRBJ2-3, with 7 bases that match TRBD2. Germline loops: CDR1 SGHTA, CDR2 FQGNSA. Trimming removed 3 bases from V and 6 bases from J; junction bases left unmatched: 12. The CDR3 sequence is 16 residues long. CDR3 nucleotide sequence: TGTGCCAGCAGCTTCGGGGGGTCTAGTTTCACCGATACGCAGTATTTT. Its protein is CASSFGGSSFTDTQYF.

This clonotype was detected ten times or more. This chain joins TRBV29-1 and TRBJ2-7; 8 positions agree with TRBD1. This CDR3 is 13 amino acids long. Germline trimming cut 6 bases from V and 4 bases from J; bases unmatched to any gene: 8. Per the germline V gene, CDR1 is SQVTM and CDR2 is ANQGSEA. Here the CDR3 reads CSVDTGGDYEQYF. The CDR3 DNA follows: TGCAGCGTAGATACAGGGGGAGATTACGAGCAGTACTTC.